Below, 16 T cell receptor beta chains from the same sample are listed, as sequenced in a study of OX40 agonist ivuxolimab in advanced cancers. TCRdb's table, derived via immunoSEQ multiplex PCR, lists solely in-frame clones and lacks some. The profile shows 65,000 to 90,000 clones, about nine tenths of them singletons. The starting material was CD4+ or CD8+ T cells sorted from blood, obtained in a trial of the OX40 agonist ivuxolimab. The receptors come from an adult with an advanced solid tumor such as melanoma, head and neck, liver or kidney cancer.

This chain connects TRBV5-1 to TRBJ2-1; D is perhaps TRBD1 (5 bases). Germline-derived CDR1 and CDR2 are SGHRS and YFSETQ. This CDR3 has 15 amino acids. V was shortened by 0 bases and J by 1 base, with 8 bases between the two germline ends. The CDR3 loop is CASSLGGTSYNEQFF. The CDR3, as DNA: TGCGCCAGCAGCTTGGGGGGCACTTCCTACAATGAGCAGTTCTTC.

The chain couples TRBV14 to TRBJ1-1; a weak D match, TRBD1 (5 bases). Germline V CDR1 and CDR2: SGHDN, FVKESK. The CDR3 has 15 amino acids. V was pared by 1 base and J by 3 bases, with 12 bases between. The CDR3 reads CASSQVLGGDTEAFF. CDR3 DNA: TGTGCCAGCAGCCAAGTGTTGGGAGGGGACACTGAAGCTTTCTTT.

The J gene is TRBJ1-6, the V gene TRBV5-1; weak D call: TRBD1 (5 bases). The CDR3 loop spans 16 amino acids. Trimming pared 3 bases from V and 4 bases from J, leaving 14 bases between. Per germline, CDR1 SGHRS and CDR2 YFSETQ. The CDR3 loop is CASSSEPGRYNSPLHF. DNA of the CDR3: TGCGCCAGCAGCTCCGAACCGGGACGGTATAATTCACCCCTCCACTTT.

V is TRBV10-2 and J is TRBJ2-3; 7 bases match TRBD2. The CDR3 totals 15 residues. The J segment lost 0 bases and the V segment lost 3 bases, leaving 3 bases of the junction unmatched. Germline V gene lookup returns CDR1 WSHSY and CDR2 SAAADI. CDR3 bases: TGCGCCAGCAGTGAATCGGGGGGTAGCACAGATACGCAGTATTTT. Translated: CASSESGGSTDTQYF.

The chain links TRBV28 to TRBJ2-2; the D is unclear. CDR3 length: 14 residues. Trimming took off 3 bases at V and 4 bases at J, with 9 bases between the two ends. Germline V CDR1 and CDR2: MDHEN, SYDVKM. CDR3 residues: CASSFLLSTGELFF. CDR3 sequence (DNA): TGTGCCAGCAGTTTCCTTCTGAGCACCGGGGAGCTGTTTTTT.

The chain couples TRBV6-5 to TRBJ1-2; 11 bases map to TRBD1. Trimming at V came to 6 bases and at J to 5 bases, leaving 5 bases not matched to a gene. There are 14 residues in the CDR3. Germline CDR1 is MNHEY and CDR2 is SVGAGI. The CDR3 bases are TGTGCCAGCAGATCAGGACAGGGGGCGTATGGCTACACCTTC. This translates into CASRSGQGAYGYTF.

The chain employs TRBV5-6 and TRBJ2-3; 13 bases are a match to TRBD2. Germline V gene lookup returns CDR1 SGHDT and CDR2 YYEEEE. The CDR3 runs 19 residues. The J segment lost 1 base and the V segment lost 0 bases, leaving 8 bases of the junction unmatched. The CDR3 DNA reads TGTGCCAGCAGCTTGGGACTAGCGGGGGGCAGGAAGGGCACAGATACGCAGTATTTT. As protein: CASSLGLAGGRKGTDTQYF.

The V and J genes are TRBV5-1 and TRBJ2-2; 14 bases match TRBD2. The trim removed 4 bases at V and 5 bases at J, leaving 4 bases unmatched. The CDR3 consists of 16 residues. The germline V gene has CDR1 SGHRS and CDR2 YFSETQ. CDR3 region: CASSTRLAGGTGELFF. The DNA for the CDR3 is TGCGCCAGCAGCACCCGACTAGCGGGAGGGACCGGGGAGCTGTTTTTT.

The chain employs TRBV30 and TRBJ2-7; D may be TRBD2 (5 bases). In germline, CDR1 is GTSNPN, CDR2 SVGIG (reference sequence). The CDR3 is 14 residues long. The germline V and J ends were trimmed by 0 bases and 0 bases, with 9 bases remaining between them. The CDR3 loop reads CAWSVMGSSYEQYF. The CDR3, as DNA: TGTGCCTGGAGTGTAATGGGGAGCTCCTACGAGCAGTACTTC.

The chain uses TRBV10-1 and TRBJ2-2, with TRBD2 as a possible D gene (5 bases). CDR1 is WNHNN and CDR2 is SYGVQD in the germline V gene (reference sequence). Trimming shortened V by 11 bases and J by 1 base, and 14 bases separated the two germline ends. The length of the CDR3 is 14 residues. Written as DNA, the CDR3 is TGCGCCGGCGTGCCGGGGAGGAACACCGGGGAGCTGTTTTTT. The encoded protein is CAGVPGRNTGELFF.

This chain uses TRBV11-2 with TRBJ1-1; D remains ambiguous. V lost 0 bases to trimming and J lost 11 bases, with 13 bases between them. This CDR3 comprises 13 residues. Germline-derived CDR1 and CDR2 are SGHAT and FQNNGV. The CDR3 DNA follows: TGTGCCAGCAGCTTAGAGGCAGGACTAAGGGCTTTCTTT. Its translation: CASSLEAGLRAFF. The full variable domain, in which reference TRBV11-2 and TRBJ1-1 provide the parts outside the CDR3, is EAGVAQSPRYKIIEKRQSVAFWCNPISGHATLYWYQQILGQGPKLLIQFQNNGVVDDSQLPKDRFSAERLKGVDSTLKIQPAKLEDSAVYLCASSLEAGLRAFFGQGTRLTVV.

The chain employs TRBV5-1 and TRBJ1-1; no reliable D call. Between the trimmed V and J ends, which lost 0 bases and 6 bases, there was a span of 9 bases. CDR3 length: 13 amino acids. CDR1 is SGHRS, CDR2 YFSETQ, per germline. For the CDR3, the DNA is TGCGCCAGCAGCTTGGAAGGGTCACCTGAAGCTTTCTTT. As protein: CASSLEGSPEAFF.

The chain combines TRBV4-1 with TRBJ2-2, with TRBD1 matching 9 bases. Trimming took 0 bases from V and 0 from J; bases not matched to a gene: 5. CDR3 length: 18 residues. From germline, CDR1 is MGHRA and CDR2 YSYEKL. The DNA for the CDR3 is TGCGCCAGCAGCCAAGATGAGTGGACAGGGGCGAACACCGGGGAGCTGTTTTTT. Its protein is CASSQDEWTGANTGELFF.

The chain has TRBV28 and TRBJ1-2, with D uncertain. The germline V and J ends were trimmed by 1 base and 6 bases, with 15 bases remaining between them. Germline loops: CDR1 MDHEN, CDR2 SYDVKM. This CDR3 contains 15 residues. CDR3 residues: CASSLSYSVRNGYTF. CDR3 in DNA: TGTGCCAGCAGTTTATCGTACAGCGTGAGGAATGGCTACACCTTC.

This clone came up once. The chain carries TRBV18 and TRBJ2-7; TRBD2 aligns across 10 bases. Germline lookup yields CDR1 KGHSH and CDR2 LQKENI. V trimming: 3 bases; J trimming: 2 bases; junction bases outside the gene matches: 4. The CDR3 covers 15 residues. The CDR3 DNA follows: TGTGCCAGCTCACCGGCTAGCGGGGGAACCTACGAGCAGTACTTC. Translated, it gives CASSPASGGTYEQYF.

V gene TRBV30 combines with J gene TRBJ2-5, with no clear D. This CDR3 is 10 amino acids long. The ends were cut back, 4 bases at V and 5 bases at J, with 5 bases in the middle. Germline V CDR1 and CDR2: GTSNPN, SVGIG (reference sequence). DNA of the CDR3: TGTGCCTGGATGGACGAGACCCAGTACTTC. As protein: CAWMDETQYF.